This T cell receptor (beta chain) emerged from a study of blood T cells in healthy people across ages. Using a J-beta primer mix together with a sample-barcoded 5' primer, a second PCR was run for about 6 to 11 cycles. TCRdb itself ran the 5' RACE reads through MiXCR, one entry per CDR3 protein. The sample comprises some 1.1 million distinct CDR3 sequences, around two fifths of which are singletons, and under 15% rests with the top ten. CDR3 length equals 16 residues. Trimming cost V 0 bases and J 0 bases, with 10 bases left between them. Germline CDR1 is SGHRS and CDR2 is YFSETQ. A few counts support this clonotype.

The material sequenced was blood. This sequence joins TRBV5-1 and TRBJ1-5, with D maybe TRBD1 (6 bases). The source is a man between 18 and 35 years old in good health. CDR3 amino acids: CASSLGDINSNQPQHF. For the CDR3, the DNA is TGCGCCAGCAGCTTGGGGGACATCAATAGCAATCAGCCCCAGCATTTT.